The 17 T cell receptor beta chains given below trace back to one sample, sequenced in a study of T cells after yellow fever vaccination (dated 2019 in TCRdb). The method behind the library was 5' RACE. Sequenced on an Illumina NovaSeq 6000. TCRdb trimmed the raw reads at Q25, called clones with MiXCR and kept productive beta chains. Entries that share a CDR3 protein sequence are merged under the most common genes and DNA. In this sample the table shows under 400,000 distinct CDR3 sequences, roughly an eighth of which occur a single time. In total, the top ten clones hold 3.2% of the sample. The treatment or condition label for this specimen denotes: live attenuated yellow fever vaccine strain. The sample was CD4+ T cells sorted from PBMCs, taken 15 days after the yellow fever booster vaccination. These receptors were collected from a man between 18 and 35 years old who received the YFV17D yellow fever vaccine.

This chain connects TRBV4-1 to TRBJ2-6; no clear D. V was cut by 0 bases and J by 0 bases, with 12 bases left in between. The CDR3 extends over 18 amino acids. Germline V gene lookup returns CDR1 MGHRA and CDR2 YSYEKL. CDR3 nucleotide sequence: TGCGCCAGCAGCCAAGATTTCATGCAGCGCTCTGGGGCCAACGTCCTGACTTTC. Protein: CASSQDFMQRSGANVLTF.

This clonotype was recorded many times. The chain carries TRBV4-3 and TRBJ2-3; 10 bases match TRBD2. The CDR3 has 16 residues. Trimming cost V 4 bases and J 1 base; bases outside gene matches: 5. Per germline, CDR1 LGHNA and CDR2 YSLEER. CDR3 in DNA: TGCGCCAGCAGCCCTACCGGGACTAGCGGCACAGATACGCAGTATTTT. As protein: CASSPTGTSGTDTQYF.

Only a few counts were recorded for this clonotype. The chain carries TRBV5-6 and TRBJ2-5; 9 nucleotides agree with TRBD1. V shed 2 bases and J 6 bases; nucleotides not matched to a gene: 5. CDR3 length: 14 residues. Germline loops: CDR1 SGHDT, CDR2 YYEEEE. The CDR3 loop reads CASSFGTGTKTQYF. CDR3 bases: TGTGCCAGCAGCTTTGGGACAGGGACGAAGACCCAGTACTTC. The full variable domain, in which reference TRBV5-6 and TRBJ2-5 provide the parts outside the CDR3, is DAGVTQSPTHLIKTRGQQVTLRCSPKSGHDTVSWYQQALGQGPQFIFQYYEEEERQRGNFPDRFSGHQFPNYSSELNVNALLLGDSALYLCASSFGTGTKTQYFGPGTRLLVL.

This chain links TRBV7-3 with TRBJ2-1, with 10 bases lining up with TRBD1. V trimming: 9 bases; J trimming: 3 bases; junction bases outside the gene matches: 2. Germline loops: CDR1 SGHTA, CDR2 FQGTGA. The CDR3 consists of 13 residues. The CDR3 region is CASGQGVYNEQFF. The CDR3 DNA is TGTGCCAGTGGACAGGGGGTCTACAATGAGCAGTTCTTC.

The chain links TRBV20-1 to TRBJ1-1; D gene ambiguous. CDR1 and CDR2 (germline): DFQATT, SNEGSKA (reference sequence). V was trimmed by 3 bases and J by 1 base, leaving 9 bases between them. The CDR3 loop spans 13 amino acids. The DNA for the CDR3 is TGCAGTGCTAGGGATCTAGGGAACACTGAAGCTTTCTTT. Encoded protein: CSARDLGNTEAFF.

The chain combines TRBV7-2 with TRBJ2-7; TRBD1 matches at 10 bases. After removal of 4 bases from V and 6 bases from J, the junction contained 6 bases not matched to a gene. Per germline, CDR1 SGHTA and CDR2 FQGNSA. The CDR3 consists of 14 residues. The CDR3 sequence: CASSSAGTGVEQYV. CDR3 DNA: TGTGCCAGCAGCTCCGCGGGGACAGGGGTCGAGCAGTACGTC.

The rearrangement links TRBV9 to TRBJ2-1; D is uncertain. Trimming cost V 0 bases and J 9 bases, with 4 bases left between them. The CDR3 is 11 amino acids. From germline, CDR1 is SGDLS and CDR2 YYNGEE. DNA for the CDR3: TGTGCCAGCAGCGTAGTGGGTGAGCAGTTCTTC. It is translated as CASSVVGEQFF.

The V and J genes are TRBV20-1 and TRBJ1-6; D unclear. V was clipped by 3 bases and J by 7 bases, with 10 bases between them. From germline, CDR1 is DFQATT and CDR2 SNEGSKA (reference sequence). The CDR3 length is 13 residues. The CDR3 DNA sequence: TGCAGTGCTAGGTTGCAGGAGAATTCACCCCTCCACTTT. Protein product: CSARLQENSPLHF.

The V and J genes are TRBV7-9 and TRBJ2-7, with D maybe TRBD1 (6 bases). Per germline, CDR1 SEHNR and CDR2 FQNEAQ (reference sequence). This CDR3 contains 14 residues. V was clipped by 5 bases and J by 9 bases, with 20 bases between them. The CDR3 DNA reads TGTGCCAGCAGCCCAATGACAGGCCATCCGCGGCAGTACGTC. Protein product: CASSPMTGHPRQYV.

This chain links TRBV6-5 with TRBJ2-2; 7 nucleotides line up with TRBD2. This CDR3 spans 16 amino acids. V dropped 6 bases and J dropped 4; count of bases not matched to a gene: 11. The V gene's germline CDR1 is MNHEY and CDR2 SVGAGI. In nucleotides, the CDR3 is TGTGCCAGCAGATGGCTAGGCGGGGGTGGCACCGGGGAGCTGTTTTTT. The encoded protein is CASRWLGGGGTGELFF.

This clonotype was observed many times. The genes are TRBV29-1 and TRBJ1-2; no clear D. Trimming removed 8 bases at V and 3 bases at J, with 13 bases between. CDR1 is SQVTM, CDR2 ANQGSEA, per germline. The CDR3 extends over 12 amino acids. In DNA, the CDR3 is TGCAGCTGCGCAGAGGTTCACTATGGCTACACCTTC. Translating it yields CSCAEVHYGYTF.

This clonotype has only a few counts. The chain has TRBV10-3 and TRBJ1-2; D remains ambiguous. Trimming cost V 3 bases and J 4 bases, with 6 bases left between them. This CDR3 contains 12 residues. Germline loops: CDR1 ENHRY, CDR2 SYGVKD. The CDR3, as DNA: TGTGCCATCAGTGAAGGGTTCTATGGCTACACCTTC. It encodes CAISEGFYGYTF.

This clonotype occurred a few times. CDR3 sequence: CSATRDFNTEAFF. CDR3 sequence (DNA): TGCAGTGCTACCCGGGACTTTAACACTGAAGCTTTCTTT. The chain recombines TRBV20-1 with TRBJ1-1, with D possibly matching TRBD1 (5 bases). Deletions cut 4 bases from V and 2 bases from J, with 11 bases between. Germline V lookup: CDR1 DFQATT, CDR2 SNEGSKA (reference sequence). The CDR3 consists of 13 residues.

The CDR3 nucleotides read TGTGCCAGTAGTACCCGCCTAGCGGGGAACACAGATACGCAGTATTTT. Protein sequence: CASSTRLAGNTDTQYF. The chain combines TRBV19 with TRBJ2-3, with 9 bases aligning to TRBD2. CDR3 length: 16 residues. Germline CDR1 and CDR2: LNHDA and SQIVND (reference sequence). The J segment lost 2 bases and the V segment lost 4 bases, leaving 7 bases of the junction unmatched.

V usage is TRBV5-1 and J usage is TRBJ2-3; TRBD1 matches at 7 bases. The CDR3 is 18 residues long. CDR1 and CDR2 (germline): SGHRS, YFSETQ. Unmatched junction bases numbered 15, after V lost 3 bases and J lost 2 bases. DNA for the CDR3: TGCGCCAGCAGCTCTCCGCCGGGACAGCAAGTCTTCACAGATACGCAGTATTTT. Translation: CASSSPPGQQVFTDTQYF.

There are a few counts of this clonotype. J is TRBJ2-1 and V is TRBV11-2; D may be TRBD2 (6 bases). CDR1 and CDR2 from the germline V gene are SGHAT and FQNNGV. The CDR3 sequence is 14 residues long. V gave up 3 bases and J gave up 14 bases, with 20 bases separating them. CDR3 DNA sequence: TGTGCCAGCAGCTTGCGGGACCGGGGTAGTGGGGAGTTCTTC. This sequence encodes CASSLRDRGSGEFF.

In this sample, this clonotype turned up a few times. This chain connects TRBV5-1 to TRBJ2-3; weak D call: TRBD2 (5 bases). The V end was cut by 0 bases, the J end by 4 bases, with 9 bases between. CDR1 SGHRS and CDR2 YFSETQ come from the germline V gene. The CDR3 covers 14 residues. CDR3 nucleotides: TGCGCCAGCAGCTTGGACGGGGTTCCAGATACGCAGTATTTT. It specifies CASSLDGVPDTQYF.